A selection of T cell receptor beta chains follows, all from one sample in a study of blood T cell repertoires in COVID-19. The data were produced by immunoSEQ multiplex PCR, yet TCRdb's version contains in-frame clones alone and is incomplete. The sample consists of some 74,000 clones, around 88% of them appearing once. The source material was peripheral blood. The receptors derive from a woman older than 75 with acute or convalescent COVID-19. The CDR3 runs from the conserved cysteine through the conserved F or W. The order of the fields is V gene, clone size, J gene, D gene, CDR3 DNA, CDR3 protein. A D gene is named only where the DNA matches it firmly. A row's size may be missing; if present it is once, few, many or a size class.

v_gene: TRBV10-3
abundance: -
j_gene: TRBJ2-1
d_gene: -
CDR3nt: TGTGCCACCGGTGAGGAGGTTGAGCAGTTCTTC
CDR3aa: CATGEEVEQFF

v_gene: TRBV5-1
abundance: few
j_gene: TRBJ1-1
d_gene: -
CDR3nt: TGCGCCAGCAGCTTGGAGGGAGGTAGCACTGAAGCTTTCTTT
CDR3aa: CASSLEGGSTEAFF

v_gene: TRBV4-3
abundance: -
j_gene: TRBJ2-3
d_gene: TRBD2
CDR3nt: TGCGCCAGCAGCCACGGGACTAGCGGGGGGTTCCCAGATACGCAGTATTTT
CDR3aa: CASSHGTSGGFPDTQYF

v_gene: TRBV11-2
abundance: -
j_gene: TRBJ2-2
d_gene: -
CDR3nt: TGTGCCAGCAGCTTAGCGCGGAACACCGGGGAGCTGTTTTTT
CDR3aa: CASSLARNTGELFF

v_gene: TRBV6-5
abundance: -
j_gene: TRBJ1-2
d_gene: -
CDR3nt: TGTGCCAGCAGACCCCTGGTGGGGGGTCGCTATGGCTACACCTTC
CDR3aa: CASRPLVGGRYGYTF

v_gene: TRBV7-2
abundance: -
j_gene: TRBJ1-6
d_gene: -
CDR3nt: TGTGCCAGCAGCTTATTAGGACAGCTGAATTCACCCCTCCACTTT
CDR3aa: CASSLLGQLNSPLHF

v_gene: TRBV19
abundance: -
j_gene: TRBJ2-6
d_gene: -
CDR3nt: TGTGCCAGTAGTTTAGGGTCGACCAGGGTACGCTCTGGGGCCAACGTCCTGACTTTC
CDR3aa: CASSLGSTRVRSGANVLTF

v_gene: TRBV7-3
abundance: -
j_gene: TRBJ2-1
d_gene: TRBD1
CDR3nt: TGTGCCAGCAGCTCTGGACAGGGATCCTACAATGAGCAGTTCTTC
CDR3aa: CASSSGQGSYNEQFF

v_gene: TRBV30
abundance: once
j_gene: TRBJ2-1
d_gene: TRBD2
CDR3nt: TGTGCCTGGACGAATGTGGGCGGGAGCGCGCAGTTCTTC
CDR3aa: CAWTNVGGSAQFF

v_gene: TRBV3-1/TRBV3-2
abundance: -
j_gene: TRBJ2-3
d_gene: TRBD2
CDR3nt: TGTGCCAGCAGCCTAGCGGGGTACCCCACAGATACGCAGTATTTT
CDR3aa: CASSLAGYPTDTQYF

v_gene: TRBV19
abundance: -
j_gene: TRBJ2-2
d_gene: -
CDR3nt: TGTGCCAGTAGTATGAGTCCCCCTCGGACCGGGGAGCTGTTTTTT
CDR3aa: CASSMSPPRTGELFF

v_gene: TRBV5-1
abundance: once
j_gene: TRBJ1-3
d_gene: TRBD1
CDR3nt: TGCGCCAGCAGCAACGCCGGGACAGCTGGAAACACCATATATTTT
CDR3aa: CASSNAGTAGNTIYF

v_gene: TRBV19
abundance: -
j_gene: TRBJ2-5
d_gene: -
CDR3nt: TGTGCCAGTAGTATAGCTATACAAGAGACCCAGTACTTC
CDR3aa: CASSIAIQETQYF

v_gene: TRBV5-1
abundance: -
j_gene: TRBJ1-4
d_gene: -
CDR3nt: TGCGCCAGCAGCTTGGGACGGGGTAGGAATGAAAAACTGTTTTTT
CDR3aa: CASSLGRGRNEKLFF

v_gene: TRBV19
abundance: -
j_gene: TRBJ2-2
d_gene: -
CDR3nt: TGTGCCAGTAGTAGGGAGGGGGTCCACACCGGGGAGCTGTTTTTT
CDR3aa: CASSREGVHTGELFF

v_gene: TRBV6-6
abundance: -
j_gene: TRBJ2-7
d_gene: TRBD2
CDR3nt: TGTGCCAGCAGCCCGGGGGGGGATCCCTACGAGCAGTACTTC
CDR3aa: CASSPGGDPYEQYF

v_gene: TRBV3-1/TRBV3-2
abundance: -
j_gene: TRBJ1-2
d_gene: -
CDR3nt: TGTGCCAGCAGCCTGATGCCAACCGGGGGGCTTGGTGGCTACACCTTC
CDR3aa: CASSLMPTGGLGGYTF

v_gene: TRBV7-3
abundance: -
j_gene: TRBJ1-2
d_gene: TRBD1
CDR3nt: TGTGCCAGCAGCTCGGGACAGGGGAGTGGCTACACCTTC
CDR3aa: CASSSGQGSGYTF

v_gene: TRBV18
abundance: -
j_gene: TRBJ2-5
d_gene: -
CDR3nt: TGTGCCAGCTCCCCCGGGACTGAAGAGACCCAGTACTTC
CDR3aa: CASSPGTEETQYF